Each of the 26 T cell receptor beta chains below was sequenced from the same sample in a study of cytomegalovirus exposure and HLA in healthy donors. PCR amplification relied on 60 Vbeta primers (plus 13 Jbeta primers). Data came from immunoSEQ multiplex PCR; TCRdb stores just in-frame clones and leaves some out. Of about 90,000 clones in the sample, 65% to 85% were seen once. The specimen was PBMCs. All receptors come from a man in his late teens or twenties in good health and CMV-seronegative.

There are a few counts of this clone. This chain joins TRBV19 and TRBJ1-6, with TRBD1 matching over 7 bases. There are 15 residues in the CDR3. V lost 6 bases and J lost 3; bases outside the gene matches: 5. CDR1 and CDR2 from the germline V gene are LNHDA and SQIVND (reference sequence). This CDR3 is CASSDRDSYNSPLHF. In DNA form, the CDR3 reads TGTGCCAGTAGCGACCGGGACAGCTATAATTCACCCCTCCACTTT.

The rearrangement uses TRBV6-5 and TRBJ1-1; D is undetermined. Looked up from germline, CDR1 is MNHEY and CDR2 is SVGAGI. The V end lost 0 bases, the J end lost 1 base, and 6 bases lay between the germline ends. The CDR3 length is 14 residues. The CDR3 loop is CASSYSGRNTEAFF. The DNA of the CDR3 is TGTGCCAGCAGTTACTCCGGGAGGAACACTGAAGCTTTCTTT.

The CDR3 region has the DNA TGTGCCAGCAGCGAAGCGACAGGGCGGGGAACTGAAGCTTTCTTT. Protein product: CASSEATGRGTEAFF. The V call is TRBV14, the J call TRBJ1-1, with 7 bases fitting TRBD1. Germline V gene sequence: CDR1 SGHDN, CDR2 FVKESK. The CDR3 has 15 amino acids. V shed 5 bases, J shed 5 bases, and the junction held 11 bases outside the gene matches. Using reference TRBV14 and TRBJ1-1 for the parts outside the CDR3, the full variable domain is EAGVTQFPSHSVIEKGQTVTLRCDPISGHDNLYWYRRVMGKEIKFLLHFVKESKQDESGMPNNRFLAERTGGTYSTLKVQPAELEDSGVYFCASSEATGRGTEAFFGQGTRLTVV.

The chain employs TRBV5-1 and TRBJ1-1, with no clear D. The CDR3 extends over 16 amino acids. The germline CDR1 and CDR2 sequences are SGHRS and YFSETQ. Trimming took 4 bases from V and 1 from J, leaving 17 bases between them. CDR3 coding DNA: TGCGCCAGCAGCGCCCGACCACGGGGTGGGAACACTGAAGCTTTCTTT. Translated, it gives CASSARPRGGNTEAFF.

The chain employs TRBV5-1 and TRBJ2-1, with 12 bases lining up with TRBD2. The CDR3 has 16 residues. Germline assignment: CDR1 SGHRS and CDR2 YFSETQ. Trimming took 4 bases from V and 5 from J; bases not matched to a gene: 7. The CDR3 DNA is TGCGCCAGCAGCCGGACTAGCGGGAACGTGAACAATGAGCAGTTCTTC. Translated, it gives CASSRTSGNVNNEQFF.

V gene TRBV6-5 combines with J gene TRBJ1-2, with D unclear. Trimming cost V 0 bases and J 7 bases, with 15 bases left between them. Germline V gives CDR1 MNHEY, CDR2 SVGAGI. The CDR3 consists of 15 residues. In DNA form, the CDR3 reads TGTGCCAGCAGTTACTCCCGTGGGCAGGCCGGTGGCTACACCTTC. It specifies CASSYSRGQAGGYTF.

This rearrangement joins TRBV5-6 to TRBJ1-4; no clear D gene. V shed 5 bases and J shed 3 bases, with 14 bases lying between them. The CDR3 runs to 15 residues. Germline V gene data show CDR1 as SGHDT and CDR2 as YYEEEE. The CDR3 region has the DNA TGTGCCAGCAGATTGATCGGCGGCCCTAATGAAAAACTGTTTTTT. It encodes CASRLIGGPNEKLFF.

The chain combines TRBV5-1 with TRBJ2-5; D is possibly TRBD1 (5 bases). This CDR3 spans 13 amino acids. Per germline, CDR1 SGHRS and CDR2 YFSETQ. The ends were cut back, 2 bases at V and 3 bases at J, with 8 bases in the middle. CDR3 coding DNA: TGCGCCAGCAGCTTCAGGGTTGAAGAGACCCAGTACTTC. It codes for CASSFRVEETQYF.

CDR3: CASSFLGNTDTQYF. CDR3 bases: TGTGCCAGCAGCTTTCTCGGGAACACAGATACGCAGTATTTT. The chain has TRBV5-8 and TRBJ2-3; D may be TRBD2 (5 bases). CDR1 is SGHTS, CDR2 YDEGEE, per germline. The CDR3 sequence is 14 residues long. The V gene lost 2 bases and the J gene lost 2 bases, with 9 bases spanning the gap.

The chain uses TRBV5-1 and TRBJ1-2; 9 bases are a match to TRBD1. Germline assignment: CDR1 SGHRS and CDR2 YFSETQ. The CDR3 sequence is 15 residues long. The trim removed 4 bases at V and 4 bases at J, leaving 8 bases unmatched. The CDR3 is CASSGTGFVGYGYTF. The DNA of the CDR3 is TGCGCCAGCAGCGGGACAGGGTTTGTGGGCTATGGCTACACCTTC.

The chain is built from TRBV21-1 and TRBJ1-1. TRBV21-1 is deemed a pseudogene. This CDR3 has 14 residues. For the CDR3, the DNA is TGTGCCAGCAGCAGCTCGCGGGGAGAGACTGAAGCTTTCTTT. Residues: CASSSSRGETEAFF.

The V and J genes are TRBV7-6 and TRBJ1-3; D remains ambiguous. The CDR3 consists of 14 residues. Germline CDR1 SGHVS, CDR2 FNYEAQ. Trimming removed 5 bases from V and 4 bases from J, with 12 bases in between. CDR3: CASSPHLGGNTIYF. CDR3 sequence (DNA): TGTGCCAGCAGCCCTCATCTCGGGGGAAACACCATATATTTT.

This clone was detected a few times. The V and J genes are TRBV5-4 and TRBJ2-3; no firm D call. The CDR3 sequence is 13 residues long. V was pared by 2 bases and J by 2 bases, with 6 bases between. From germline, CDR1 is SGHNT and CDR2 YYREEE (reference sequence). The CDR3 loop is CASSFANTDTQYF. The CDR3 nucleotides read TGTGCCAGCAGCTTTGCTAACACAGATACGCAGTATTTT.

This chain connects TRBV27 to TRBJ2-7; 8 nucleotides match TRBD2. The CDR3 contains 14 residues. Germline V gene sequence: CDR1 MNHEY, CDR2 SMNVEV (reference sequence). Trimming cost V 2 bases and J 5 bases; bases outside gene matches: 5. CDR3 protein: CASSLTGGRDEQYF. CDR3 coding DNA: TGTGCCAGCAGTTTAACGGGGGGGCGCGACGAGCAGTACTTC.

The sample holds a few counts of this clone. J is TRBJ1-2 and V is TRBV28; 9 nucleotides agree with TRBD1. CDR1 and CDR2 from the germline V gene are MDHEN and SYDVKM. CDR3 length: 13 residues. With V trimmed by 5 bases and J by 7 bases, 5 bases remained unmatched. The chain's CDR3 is CASSILTGGGYTF. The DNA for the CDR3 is TGTGCCAGCAGTATCCTGACAGGGGGTGGCTACACCTTC.

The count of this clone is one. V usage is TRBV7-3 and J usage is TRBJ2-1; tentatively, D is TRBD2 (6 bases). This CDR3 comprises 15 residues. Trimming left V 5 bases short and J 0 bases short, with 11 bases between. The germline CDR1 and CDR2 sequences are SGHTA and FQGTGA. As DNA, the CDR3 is TGTGCCAGCAGCCTGTCGGAGGGCTCCTACAATGAGCAGTTCTTC. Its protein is CASSLSEGSYNEQFF.

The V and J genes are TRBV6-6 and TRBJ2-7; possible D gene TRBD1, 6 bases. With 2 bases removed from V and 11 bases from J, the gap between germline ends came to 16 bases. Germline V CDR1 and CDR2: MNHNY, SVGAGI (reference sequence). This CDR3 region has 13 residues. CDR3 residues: CASSYPTGKEKYF. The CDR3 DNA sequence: TGTGCCAGCAGTTACCCAACAGGGAAGGAAAAGTACTTC.

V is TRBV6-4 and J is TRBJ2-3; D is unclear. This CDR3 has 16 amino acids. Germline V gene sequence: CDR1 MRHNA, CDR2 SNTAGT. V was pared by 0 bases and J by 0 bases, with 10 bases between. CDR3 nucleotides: TGTGCCAGCAGTGACTCGATCACTTATAGCACAGATACGCAGTATTTT. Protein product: CASSDSITYSTDTQYF.

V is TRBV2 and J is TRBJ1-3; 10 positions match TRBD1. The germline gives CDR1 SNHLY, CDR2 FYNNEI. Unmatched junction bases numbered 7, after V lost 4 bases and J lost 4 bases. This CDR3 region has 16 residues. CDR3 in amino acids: CASSGTGTGVGNTIYF. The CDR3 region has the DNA TGTGCCAGCAGTGGGACCGGGACAGGGGTAGGAAACACCATATATTTT.

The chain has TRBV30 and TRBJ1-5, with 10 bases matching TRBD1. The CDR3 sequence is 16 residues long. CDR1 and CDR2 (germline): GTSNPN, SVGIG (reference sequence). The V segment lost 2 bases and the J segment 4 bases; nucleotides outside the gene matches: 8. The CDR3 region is CAWSRDRGTRNQPQHF. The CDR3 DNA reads TGTGCCTGGAGTCGGGACAGGGGAACGAGGAATCAGCCCCAGCATTTT.

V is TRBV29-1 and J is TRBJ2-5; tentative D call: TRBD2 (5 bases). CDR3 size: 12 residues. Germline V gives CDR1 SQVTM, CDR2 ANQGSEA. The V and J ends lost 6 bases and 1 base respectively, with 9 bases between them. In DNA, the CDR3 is TGCAGCGTCGCGCGGGCCCAAGAGACCCAGTACTTC. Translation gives CSVARAQETQYF.

The CDR3: CASSAKTGLATEAFF. DNA of the CDR3: TGTGCCAGCAGTGCCAAGACAGGGTTAGCCACTGAAGCTTTCTTT. The V call is TRBV6-4, the J call TRBJ1-1; 7 nucleotides agree with TRBD1. The germline V gene encodes CDR1 MRHNA and CDR2 SNTAGT. The CDR3 is made up of 15 amino acids. The J segment lost 4 bases and the V segment lost 4 bases, leaving 9 bases of the junction unmatched.

For the CDR3, the DNA is TGTGCCAGCAGTGAGGGACAGGGTCGCTATGGCTACACCTTC. As protein: CASSEGQGRYGYTF. The chain couples TRBV6-1 to TRBJ1-2; TRBD1 agrees at 9 bases. The V and J ends lost 3 bases and 4 bases, in that order; junction bases with no gene match: 3. The CDR3 length is 14 residues. CDR1 and CDR2 (germline): MNHNS, SASEGT.

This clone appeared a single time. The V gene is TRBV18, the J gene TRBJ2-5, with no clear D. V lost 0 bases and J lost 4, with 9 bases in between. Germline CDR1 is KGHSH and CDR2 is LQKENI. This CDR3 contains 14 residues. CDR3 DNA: TGTGCCAGCTCACCACCCATTAGTGGAGAGACCCAGTACTTC. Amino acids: CASSPPISGETQYF.

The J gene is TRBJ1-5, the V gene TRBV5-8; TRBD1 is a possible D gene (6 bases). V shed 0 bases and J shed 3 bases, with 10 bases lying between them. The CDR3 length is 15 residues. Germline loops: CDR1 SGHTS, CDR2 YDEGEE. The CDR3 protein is CASSLEGHDNQPQHF. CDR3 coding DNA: TGTGCCAGCAGCTTGGAGGGACACGACAATCAGCCCCAGCATTTT. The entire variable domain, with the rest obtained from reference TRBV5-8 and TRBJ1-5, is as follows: EAGVTQSPTHLIKTRGQQATLRCSPISGHTSVYWYQQALGLGLQFLLWYDEGEERNRGNFPPRFSGRQFPNYSSELNVNALELEDSALYLCASSLEGHDNQPQHFGDGTRLSIL.

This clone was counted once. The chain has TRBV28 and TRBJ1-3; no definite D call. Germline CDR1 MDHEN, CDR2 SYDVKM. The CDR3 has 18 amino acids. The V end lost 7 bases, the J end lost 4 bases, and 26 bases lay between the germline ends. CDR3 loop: CASNAAGISSVGGNTIYF. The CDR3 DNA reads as TGTGCCAGCAACGCCGCGGGGATTTCATCGGTGGGGGGAAACACCATATATTTT.